A selection of T cell receptor beta chains follows, all from one sample in a study of OX40 agonist ivuxolimab in advanced cancers. Assay used: immunoSEQ multiplex PCR; TCRdb lists only in-frame clones, some missing. Found here are some 15,000 clones, approximately 80% of them singletons; the top ten hold roughly an eighth. The sample in question was CD4+ or CD8+ T cells sorted from blood, obtained in a trial of the OX40 agonist ivuxolimab. The receptors originated from an adult with an advanced solid tumor such as melanoma, head and neck, liver or kidney cancer. CDR3s include the opening cysteine and the closing phenylalanine or tryptophan. The D gene is left open where the match is weak. Size is stated for part of the rows, as once, few or many counts, or as a class when the clone is expanded.

d_call,v_call,j_call,clone_size,cdr3_aa,cdr3_nt
TRBD1,TRBV5-1,TRBJ2-1,-,CASSLNRDRYNEQFF,TGCGCCAGCAGCTTGAACCGGGACAGGTACAATGAGCAGTTCTTC
-,TRBV21-1,TRBJ2-5,-,CASSGYGQGGRETQYF,TGTGCCAGCAGCGGGTACGGACAGGGAGGGAGGGAGACCCAGTACTTC
-,TRBV7-6,TRBJ1-1,large,CASSFLGTEAFF,TGTGCCAGCAGCTTTTTGGGCACTGAAGCTTTCTTT
-,TRBV2,TRBJ2-1,-,CASSDDLNNEQFF,TGTGCCAGCAGTGATGACCTAAACAATGAGCAGTTCTTC
-,TRBV5-5,TRBJ2-2,-,CASSFLPRGHITGELFF,TGTGCCAGCAGCTTTCTTCCCCGGGGACACATAACCGGGGAGCTGTTTTTT
-,TRBV5-5,TRBJ2-3,-,CASSLAGDTQYF,TGTGCCAGCAGCTTGGCGGGAGATACGCAGTATTTT
-,TRBV9,TRBJ2-7,-,CASSVGGRVYEQYF,TGTGCCAGCAGCGTAGGGGGCCGGGTCTACGAGCAGTACTTC
-,TRBV9,TRBJ1-1,-,CASSVGGATEAFF,TGTGCCAGCAGCGTAGGGGGGGCCACTGAAGCTTTCTTT
-,TRBV18,TRBJ2-2,once,CASSPETYTGELFF,TGTGCCAGCTCACCCGAGACCTACACCGGGGAGCTGTTTTTT
TRBD2,TRBV6-1,TRBJ2-1,-,CASSEWTSGVGYNEQFF,TGTGCCAGCAGTGAATGGACTAGCGGAGTAGGGTACAATGAGCAGTTCTTC
-,TRBV4-3,TRBJ2-2,-,CASSQDPTLGELFF,TGCGCCAGCAGCCAAGACCCCACACTCGGGGAGCTGTTTTTT
TRBD1,TRBV9,TRBJ2-3,-,CASSAGQGPDTQYF,TGTGCCAGCAGCGCGGGACAGGGCCCTGATACGCAGTATTTT
TRBD1,TRBV4-1,TRBJ2-6,few,CASSPGTGRANVLTF,TGCGCCAGCAGCCCGGGGACAGGGAGGGCCAACGTCCTGACTTTC
TRBD2,TRBV9,TRBJ2-5,-,CASSAWGGRETQYF,TGTGCCAGCAGCGCCTGGGGGGGGAGAGAGACCCAGTACTTC
-,TRBV7-9,TRBJ2-1,few,CASSRLEGESYNEQFF,TGTGCCAGCAGCCGCTTAGAGGGTGAATCCTACAATGAGCAGTTCTTC
-,TRBV23-1,TRBJ2-1,-,CASSQSDPSGTRTYNEQFF,TGCGCCAGCAGTCAATCGGACCCCTCCGGGACCCGTACTTACAATGAGCAGTTCTTC
-,TRBV9,TRBJ2-2,few,CASSLGRAGELFF,TGTGCCAGCAGCCTGGGACGGGCCGGGGAGCTGTTTTTT
-,TRBV4-1,TRBJ2-1,-,CASSPSGNEQFF,TGCGCCAGCAGCCCTTCAGGGAATGAGCAGTTCTTC
-,TRBV9,TRBJ2-3,-,CASSVGGGLTDTQYF,TGTGCCAGCAGCGTAGGAGGCGGCCTCACAGATACGCAGTATTTT
TRBD2,TRBV7-9,TRBJ2-7,-,CASQIAGASYEQYF,TGTGCCAGTCAGATAGCGGGCGCTTCCTACGAGCAGTACTTC
-,TRBV27,TRBJ1-4,once,CASSLSPPGVEKLFF,TGTGCCAGCAGTTTATCCCCTCCGGGGGTCGAAAAACTGTTTTTT
-,TRBV18,TRBJ2-3,-,CASSLGQFSTDTQYF,TGTGCCAGCTCCCTTGGACAGTTTAGCACAGATACGCAGTATTTT
TRBD2,TRBV27,TRBJ2-1,once,CASSLLGSGGLNNEQFF,TGTGCCAGCAGTTTATTGGGTAGCGGGGGACTCAACAATGAGCAGTTCTTC
-,TRBV29-1,TRBJ1-1,-,CSVEGATEAFF,TGCAGCGTGGAGGGTGCCACTGAAGCTTTCTTT
-,TRBV30,TRBJ1-2,-,CAWREAGLWGYTF,TGTGCCTGGAGGGAAGCAGGCTTGTGGGGCTACACCTTC
TRBD2,TRBV29-1,TRBJ2-1,-,CSGGLAGSYNEQFF,TGCAGCGGCGGACTAGCGGGATCCTACAATGAGCAGTTCTTC
-,TRBV7-9,TRBJ2-1,-,CASSAHDATQEQFF,TGTGCCAGCAGCGCCCACGATGCTACCCAAGAGCAGTTCTTC
-,TRBV7-9,TRBJ2-7,-,CASSLAWGRSEQYF,TGTGCCAGCAGCTTAGCGTGGGGGCGAAGCGAGCAGTACTTC